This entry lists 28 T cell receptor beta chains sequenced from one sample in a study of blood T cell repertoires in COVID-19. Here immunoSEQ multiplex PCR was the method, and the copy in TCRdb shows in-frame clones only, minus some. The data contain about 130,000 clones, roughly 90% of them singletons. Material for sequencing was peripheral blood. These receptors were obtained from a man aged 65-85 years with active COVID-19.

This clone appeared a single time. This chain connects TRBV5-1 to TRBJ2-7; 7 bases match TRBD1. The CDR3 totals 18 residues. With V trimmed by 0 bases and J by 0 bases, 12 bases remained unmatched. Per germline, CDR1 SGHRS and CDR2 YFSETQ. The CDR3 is CASSLALPGQANSYEQYF. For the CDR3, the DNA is TGCGCCAGCAGCTTGGCCCTTCCAGGACAGGCGAACTCCTACGAGCAGTACTTC.

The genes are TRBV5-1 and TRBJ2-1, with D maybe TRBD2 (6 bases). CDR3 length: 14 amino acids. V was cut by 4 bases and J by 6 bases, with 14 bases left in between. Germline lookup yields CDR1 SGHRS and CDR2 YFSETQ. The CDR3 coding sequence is TGCGCCAGCAGCAGGGGACTGGCGATCAATGAGCAGTTCTTC. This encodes CASSRGLAINEQFF.

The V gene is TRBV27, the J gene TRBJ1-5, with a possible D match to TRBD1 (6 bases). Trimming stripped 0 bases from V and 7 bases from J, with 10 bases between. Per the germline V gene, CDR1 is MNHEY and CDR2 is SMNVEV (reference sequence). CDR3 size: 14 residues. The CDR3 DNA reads TGTGCCAGCAGTTTATCTCAGGGGTGGCAGCCCCAGCATTTT. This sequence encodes CASSLSQGWQPQHF.

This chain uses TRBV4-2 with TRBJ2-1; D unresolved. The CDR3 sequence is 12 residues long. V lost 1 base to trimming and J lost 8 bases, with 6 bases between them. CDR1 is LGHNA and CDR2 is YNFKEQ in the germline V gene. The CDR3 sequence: CASSQVGDEQFF. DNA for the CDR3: TGTGCCAGCAGCCAAGTAGGAGATGAGCAGTTCTTC.

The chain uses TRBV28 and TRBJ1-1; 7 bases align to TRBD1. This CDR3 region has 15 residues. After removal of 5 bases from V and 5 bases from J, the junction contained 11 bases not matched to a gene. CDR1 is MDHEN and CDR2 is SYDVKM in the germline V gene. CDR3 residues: CASSLGGAFRTEAFF. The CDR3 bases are TGTGCCAGCAGTCTAGGGGGCGCGTTTCGGACTGAAGCTTTCTTT.

The CDR3 spells CATSELRGGAETQYF. The CDR3, as DNA: TGTGCCACCAGTGAGCTACGAGGGGGGGCGGAGACCCAGTACTTC. This chain connects TRBV24-1 to TRBJ2-5, with a weak D call TRBD2 (7 bases). V was pared by 4 bases and J by 5 bases, with 16 bases between. Germline V gene sequence: CDR1 KGHDR, CDR2 SFDVKD. The CDR3 totals 15 residues.

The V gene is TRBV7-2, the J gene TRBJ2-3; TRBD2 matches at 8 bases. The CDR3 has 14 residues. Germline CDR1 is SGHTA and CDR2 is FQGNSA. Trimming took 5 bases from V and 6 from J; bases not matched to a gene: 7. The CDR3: CASSPRLARDTQYF. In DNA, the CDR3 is TGTGCCAGCAGCCCCAGACTAGCGAGGGATACGCAGTATTTT.

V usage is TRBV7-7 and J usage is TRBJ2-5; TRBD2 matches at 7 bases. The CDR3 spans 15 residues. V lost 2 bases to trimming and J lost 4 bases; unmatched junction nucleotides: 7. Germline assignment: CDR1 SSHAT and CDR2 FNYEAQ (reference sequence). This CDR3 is CASSLLAGEGETQYF. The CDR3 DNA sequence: TGTGCCAGCAGCTTATTGGCGGGAGAAGGAGAGACCCAGTACTTC.

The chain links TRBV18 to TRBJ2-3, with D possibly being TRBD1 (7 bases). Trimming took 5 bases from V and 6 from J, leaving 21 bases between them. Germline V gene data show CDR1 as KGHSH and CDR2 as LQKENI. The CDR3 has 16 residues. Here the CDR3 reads CASSWIAGTASDTQYF. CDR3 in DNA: TGTGCCAGCTCATGGATCGCGGGGACAGCTTCGGATACGCAGTATTTT.

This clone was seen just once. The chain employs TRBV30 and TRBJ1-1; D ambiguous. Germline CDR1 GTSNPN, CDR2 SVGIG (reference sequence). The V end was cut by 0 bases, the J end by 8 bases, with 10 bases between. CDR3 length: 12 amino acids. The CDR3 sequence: CAWSVLVGEAFF. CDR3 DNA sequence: TGTGCCTGGAGTGTACTAGTTGGGGAAGCTTTCTTT.

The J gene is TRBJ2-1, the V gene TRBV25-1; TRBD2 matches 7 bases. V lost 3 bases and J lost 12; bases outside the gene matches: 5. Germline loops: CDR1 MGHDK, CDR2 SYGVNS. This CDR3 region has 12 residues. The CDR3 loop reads CASSEVTSRQFF. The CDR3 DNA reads TGTGCCAGCAGTGAGGTGACTAGCCGGCAGTTCTTC.

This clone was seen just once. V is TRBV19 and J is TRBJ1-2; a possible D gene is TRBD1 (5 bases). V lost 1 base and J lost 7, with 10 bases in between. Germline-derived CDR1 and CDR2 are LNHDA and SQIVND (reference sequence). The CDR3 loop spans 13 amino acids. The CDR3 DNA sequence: TGTGCCAGTAGTATAGGCGGGGGTATTGGCTACACCTTC. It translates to CASSIGGGIGYTF.

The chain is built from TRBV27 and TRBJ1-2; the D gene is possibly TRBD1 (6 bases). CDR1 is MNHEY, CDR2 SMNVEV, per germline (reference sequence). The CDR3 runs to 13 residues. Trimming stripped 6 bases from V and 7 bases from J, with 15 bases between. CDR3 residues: CASSLQGLGGYTF. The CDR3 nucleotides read TGTGCCAGCAGCCTTCAGGGGCTCGGTGGCTACACCTTC.

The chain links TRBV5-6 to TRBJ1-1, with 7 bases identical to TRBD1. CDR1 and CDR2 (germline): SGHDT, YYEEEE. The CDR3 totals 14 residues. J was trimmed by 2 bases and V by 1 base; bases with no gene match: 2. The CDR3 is CASSLNRGNTEAFF. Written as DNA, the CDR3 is TGTGCCAGCAGCTTGAACAGGGGTAACACTGAAGCTTTCTTT.

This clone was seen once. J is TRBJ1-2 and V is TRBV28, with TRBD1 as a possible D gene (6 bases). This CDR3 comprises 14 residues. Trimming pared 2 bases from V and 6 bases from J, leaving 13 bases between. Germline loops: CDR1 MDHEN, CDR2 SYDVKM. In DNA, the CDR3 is TGTGCCAGCAGTTTAGCGGGGGGGCTGGATGGCTACACCTTC. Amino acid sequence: CASSLAGGLDGYTF.

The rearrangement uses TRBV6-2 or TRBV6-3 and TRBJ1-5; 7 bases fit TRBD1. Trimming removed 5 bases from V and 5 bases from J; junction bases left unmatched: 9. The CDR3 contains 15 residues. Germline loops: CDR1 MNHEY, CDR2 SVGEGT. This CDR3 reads CASSKQGRFHQPQHF. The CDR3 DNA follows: TGTGCCAGCAGTAAACAGGGGAGGTTTCATCAGCCCCAGCATTTT.

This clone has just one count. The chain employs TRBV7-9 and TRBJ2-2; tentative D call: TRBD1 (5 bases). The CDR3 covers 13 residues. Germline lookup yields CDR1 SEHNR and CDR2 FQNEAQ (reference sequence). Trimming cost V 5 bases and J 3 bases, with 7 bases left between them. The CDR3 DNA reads TGTGCCAGCAGCCCAGGGTACACCGGGGAGCTGTTTTTT. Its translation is CASSPGYTGELFF. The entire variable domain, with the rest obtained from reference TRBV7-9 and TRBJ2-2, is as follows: DTGVSQNPRHKITKRGQNVTFRCDPISEHNRLYWYRQTLGQGPEFLTYFQNEAQLEKSRLLSDRFSAERPKGSFSTLEIQRTEQGDSAMYLCASSPGYTGELFFGEGSRLTVL.

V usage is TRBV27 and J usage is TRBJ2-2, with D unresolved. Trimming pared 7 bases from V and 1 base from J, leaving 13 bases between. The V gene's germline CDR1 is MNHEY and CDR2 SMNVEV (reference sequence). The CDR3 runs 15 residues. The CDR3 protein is CASTGSLLNTGELFF. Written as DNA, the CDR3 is TGTGCCAGCACGGGTAGTCTCCTGAACACCGGGGAGCTGTTTTTT.

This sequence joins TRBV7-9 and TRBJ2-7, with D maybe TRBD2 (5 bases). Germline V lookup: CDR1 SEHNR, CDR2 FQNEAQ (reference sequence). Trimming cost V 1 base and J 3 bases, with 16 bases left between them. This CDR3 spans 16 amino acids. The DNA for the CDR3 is TGTGCCAGCAGCTTAGGTCAGCGGAGAACCCTCTACGAGCAGTACTTC. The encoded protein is CASSLGQRRTLYEQYF.

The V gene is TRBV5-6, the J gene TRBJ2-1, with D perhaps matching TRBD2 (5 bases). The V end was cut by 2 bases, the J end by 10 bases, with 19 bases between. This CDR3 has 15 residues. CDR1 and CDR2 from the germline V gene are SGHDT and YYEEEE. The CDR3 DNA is TGTGCCAGCAGCTTTGATGCAGGCGGCCCGGGGGAGCAGTTCTTC. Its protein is CASSFDAGGPGEQFF.

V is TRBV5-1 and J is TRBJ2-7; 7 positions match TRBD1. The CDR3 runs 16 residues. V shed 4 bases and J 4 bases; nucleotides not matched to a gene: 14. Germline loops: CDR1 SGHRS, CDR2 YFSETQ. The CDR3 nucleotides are TGCGCCAGCAGCGGGAAAGCAGGGGGAATTAGGTACGAGCAGTACTTC. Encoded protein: CASSGKAGGIRYEQYF.

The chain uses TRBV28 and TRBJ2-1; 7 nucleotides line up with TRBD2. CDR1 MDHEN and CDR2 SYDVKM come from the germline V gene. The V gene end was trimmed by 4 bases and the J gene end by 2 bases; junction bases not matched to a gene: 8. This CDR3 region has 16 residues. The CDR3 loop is CASSSFRSGAYNEQFF. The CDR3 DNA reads TGTGCCAGCAGTTCCTTTCGAAGCGGGGCCTACAATGAGCAGTTCTTC.

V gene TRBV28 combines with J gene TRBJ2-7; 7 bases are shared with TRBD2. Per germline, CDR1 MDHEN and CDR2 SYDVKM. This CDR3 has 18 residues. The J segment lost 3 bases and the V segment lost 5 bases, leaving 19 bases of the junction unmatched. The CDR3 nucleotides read TGTGCCAGCAGTCATCCTGCCCCCCCGGGGAGGGGCTACTACGAGCAGTACTTC. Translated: CASSHPAPPGRGYYEQYF.

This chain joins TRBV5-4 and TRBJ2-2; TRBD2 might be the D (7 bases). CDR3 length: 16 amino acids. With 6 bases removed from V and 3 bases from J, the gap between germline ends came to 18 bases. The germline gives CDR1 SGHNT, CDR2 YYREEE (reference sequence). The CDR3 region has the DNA TGTGCCAGCACCCCGAAAGGGGGGGGCGACACCGGGGAGCTGTTTTTT. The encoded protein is CASTPKGGGDTGELFF.

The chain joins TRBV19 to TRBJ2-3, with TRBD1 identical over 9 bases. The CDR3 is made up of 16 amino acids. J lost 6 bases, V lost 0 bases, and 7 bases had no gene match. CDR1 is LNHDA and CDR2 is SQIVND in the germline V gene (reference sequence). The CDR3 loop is CASSIEGDRVRDTQYF. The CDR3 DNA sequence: TGTGCCAGTAGTATAGAAGGGGACAGGGTGAGGGATACGCAGTATTTT. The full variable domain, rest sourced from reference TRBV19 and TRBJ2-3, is DGGITQSPKYLFRKEGQNVTLSCEQNLNHDAMYWYRQDPGQGLRLIYYSQIVNDFQKGDIAEGYSVSREKKESFPLTVTSAQKNPTAFYLCASSIEGDRVRDTQYFGPGTRLTVL.

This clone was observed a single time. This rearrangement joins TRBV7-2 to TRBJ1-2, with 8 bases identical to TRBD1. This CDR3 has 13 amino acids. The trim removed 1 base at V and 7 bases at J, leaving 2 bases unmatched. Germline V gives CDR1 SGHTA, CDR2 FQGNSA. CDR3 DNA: TGTGCCAGCAGCTTAGATGACAGGGGTGGCTACACCTTC. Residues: CASSLDDRGGYTF. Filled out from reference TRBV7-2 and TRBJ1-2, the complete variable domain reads GAGVSQSPSNKVTEKGKDVELRCDPISGHTALYWYRQSLGQGLEFLIYFQGNSAPDKSGLPSDRFSAERTGGSVSTLTIQRTQQEDSAVYLCASSLDDRGGYTFGSGTRLTVV.

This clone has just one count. CDR3 DNA: TGTGCCAGCAAGGGGGGACAGGGGGGTCAGCCCCAGCATTTT. Its protein is CASKGGQGGQPQHF. This sequence joins TRBV28 and TRBJ1-5; 11 bases match TRBD1. Germline CDR1 MDHEN, CDR2 SYDVKM. There are 14 residues in the CDR3. V shed 7 bases and J 6 bases; nucleotides not matched to a gene: 5.

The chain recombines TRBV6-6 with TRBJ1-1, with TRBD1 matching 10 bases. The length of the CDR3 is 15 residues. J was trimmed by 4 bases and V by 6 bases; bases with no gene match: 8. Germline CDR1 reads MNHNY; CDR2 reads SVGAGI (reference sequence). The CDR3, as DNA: TGTGCCAGCAGCTCCTCCCGGGACAGGGGCACTGAAGCTTTCTTT. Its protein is CASSSSRDRGTEAFF.